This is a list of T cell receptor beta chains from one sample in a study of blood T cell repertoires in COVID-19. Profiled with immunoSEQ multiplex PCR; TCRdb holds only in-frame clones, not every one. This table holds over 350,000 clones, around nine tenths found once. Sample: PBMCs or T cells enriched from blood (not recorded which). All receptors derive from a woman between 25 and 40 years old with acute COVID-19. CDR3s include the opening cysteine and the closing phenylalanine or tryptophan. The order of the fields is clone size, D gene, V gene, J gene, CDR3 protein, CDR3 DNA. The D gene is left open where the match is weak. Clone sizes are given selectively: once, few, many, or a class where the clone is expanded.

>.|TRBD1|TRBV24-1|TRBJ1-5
CATSDGTGPQPQHF
TGTGCCACCAGTGACGGGACAGGTCCTCAGCCCCAGCATTTT
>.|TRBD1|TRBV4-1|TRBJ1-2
CASSQEPGQHYGYTF
TGCGCCAGCAGCCAAGAACCGGGACAGCACTATGGCTACACCTTC
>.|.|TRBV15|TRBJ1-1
CATSRDPRGGEVRAFF
TGTGCCACCAGCAGAGACCCCCGGGGTGGGGAGGTGAGAGCTTTCTTT
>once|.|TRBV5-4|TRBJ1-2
CASSLGNYYGYTF
TGTGCCAGCAGCCTCGGGAACTACTATGGCTACACCTTC
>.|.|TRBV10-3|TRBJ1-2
CAIRSGRGDGYTF
TGTGCCATCAGGAGCGGACGGGGTGACGGCTACACCTTC
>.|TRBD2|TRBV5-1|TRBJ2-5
CASSLAASGGALAEETQYF
TGCGCCAGCAGCTTGGCGGCTAGCGGGGGGGCTTTGGCGGAAGAGACCCAGTACTTC
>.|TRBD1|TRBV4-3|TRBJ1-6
CASSLGTENSPLHF
TGCGCCAGCAGCCTTGGGACAGAAAATTCACCCCTCCACTTT
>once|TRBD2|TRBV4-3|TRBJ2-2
CASSQVRAGDGGELFF
TGCGCCAGCAGCCAAGTGCGAGCGGGGGATGGCGGGGAGCTGTTTTTT
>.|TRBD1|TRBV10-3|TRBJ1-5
CAISEADRARYSNQPQHF
TGTGCCATCAGTGAGGCGGACAGGGCTCGATATAGCAATCAGCCCCAGCATTTT
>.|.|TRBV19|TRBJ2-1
CASSIPETINNEQFF
TGTGCCAGTAGTATCCCTGAGACTATTAACAATGAGCAGTTCTTC
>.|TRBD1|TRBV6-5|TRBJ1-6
CASSYRDRNSPLHF
TGTGCCAGCAGTTATAGGGACAGGAATTCACCCCTCCACTTT
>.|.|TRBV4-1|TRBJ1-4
CASSQETGLATNEKLFF
TGCGCCAGCAGCCAAGAGACAGGCCTTGCGACTAATGAAAAACTGTTTTTT
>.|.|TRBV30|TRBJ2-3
CAWSVPGGPRYF
TGTGCCTGGAGTGTACCGGGGGGCCCGCGGTATTTT
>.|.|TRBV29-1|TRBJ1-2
CSVEDLPGGYTF
TGCAGCGTTGAAGATCTCCCGGGGGGCTACACCTTC
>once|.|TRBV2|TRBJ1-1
CASSDLPLNTEAFF
TGTGCCAGCAGTGATCTCCCCTTGAACACTGAAGCTTTCTTT
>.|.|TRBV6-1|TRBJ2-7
CASSAQGGRVNYEQYF
TGTGCCAGCAGTGCACAGGGTGGGAGGGTGAACTACGAGCAGTACTTC
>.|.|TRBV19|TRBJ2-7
CASSIGQGSYEQYF
TGTGCCAGTAGTATAGGGCAGGGAAGCTACGAGCAGTACTTC
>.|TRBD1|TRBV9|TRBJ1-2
CASSVWGQIGYGYTF
TGTGCCAGCAGCGTATGGGGACAGATAGGGTATGGCTACACCTTC
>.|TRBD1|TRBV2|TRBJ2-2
CASSDSRGFTGELFF
TGTGCCAGCAGTGATTCCAGGGGGTTTACCGGGGAGCTGTTTTTT
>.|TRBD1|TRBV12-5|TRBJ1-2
CASGYLADRAGYTF
TGTGCTAGTGGTTACCTAGCGGACAGGGCTGGCTACACCTTC
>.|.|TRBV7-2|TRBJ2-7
CASSLEAGLSYEQYF
TGTGCCAGCAGCTTAGAGGCAGGCCTCTCCTACGAGCAGTACTTC
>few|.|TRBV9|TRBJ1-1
CASSAGVNTEAFF
TGTGCCAGCAGCGCGGGAGTAAACACTGAAGCTTTCTTT
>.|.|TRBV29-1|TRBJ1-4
CSVRDIREKLFF
TGCAGCGTTAGGGACATTAGGGAAAAACTGTTTTTT
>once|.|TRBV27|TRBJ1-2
CASSLSTGAPYGYTF
TGTGCCAGCAGTTTATCGACAGGAGCACCTTATGGCTACACCTTC
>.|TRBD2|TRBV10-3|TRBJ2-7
CAINSGGRTSYEQYF
TGTGCCATCAACAGCGGGGGGAGGACCTCCTACGAGCAGTACTTC
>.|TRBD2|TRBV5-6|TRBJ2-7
CASSPGTSGGVQYF
TGTGCCAGCAGCCCGGGGACTAGCGGGGGCGTACAGTACTTC
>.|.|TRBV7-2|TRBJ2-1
CASSLGVALYNEQFF
TGTGCCAGCAGCCTTGGGGTAGCGCTTTACAATGAGCAGTTCTTC
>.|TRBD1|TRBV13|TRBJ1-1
CASSSDGQGNTEAFF
TGTGCCAGCAGCTCTGATGGACAGGGCAACACTGAAGCTTTCTTT
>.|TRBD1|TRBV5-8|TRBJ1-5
CARRQGAGNQPQHF
TGTGCCAGAAGACAGGGGGCGGGCAATCAGCCCCAGCATTTT
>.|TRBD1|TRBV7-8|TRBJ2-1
CASSPSGTGIYEQFF
TGTGCCAGCAGCCCCTCAGGGACAGGGATATATGAGCAGTTCTTC
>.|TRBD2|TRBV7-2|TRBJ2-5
CASSLAAGGGQETQYF
TGTGCCAGCAGCTTAGCGGCGGGGGGGGGTCAAGAGACCCAGTACTTC
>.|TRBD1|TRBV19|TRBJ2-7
CASSIEQGVSYEQYF
TGTGCCAGTAGTATAGAACAGGGGGTCTCCTACGAGCAGTACTTC
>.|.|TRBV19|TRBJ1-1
CASSKETPNTEAFF
TGTGCCAGTAGTAAGGAGACGCCGAACACTGAAGCTTTCTTT
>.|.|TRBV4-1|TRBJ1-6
CASSQKRAANSPLHF
TGCGCCAGCAGCCAAAAGAGGGCGGCAAATTCACCCCTCCACTTT
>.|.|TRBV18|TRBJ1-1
CASSHEQGATEAFF
TGTGCCAGCTCACACGAACAGGGAGCCACTGAAGCTTTCTTT
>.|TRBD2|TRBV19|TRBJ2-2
CASRSGGRGTGELFF
TGTGCCAGTCGCTCGGGGGGGCGGGGCACCGGGGAGCTGTTTTTT
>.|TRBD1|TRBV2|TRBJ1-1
CATQGARVEAFF
TGTGCCACACAGGGGGCGCGGGTTGAAGCTTTCTTT
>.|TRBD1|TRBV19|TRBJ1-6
CASRRDRENSPLHF
TGTGCCAGTAGAAGGGACAGGGAAAATTCACCCCTCCACTTT
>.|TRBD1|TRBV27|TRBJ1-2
CASSFAQGAVGYTF
TGTGCCAGCAGTTTTGCACAGGGGGCAGTTGGCTACACCTTC
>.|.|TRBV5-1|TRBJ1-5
CASRPGTGLWPQHF
TGCGCCAGCCGCCCAGGGACGGGACTTTGGCCCCAGCATTTT